This T cell receptor (beta chain) was found in a study of quantifying T cell responses using KT2 cells. Study details: Reverse transcription used primers in the TCR alpha and beta constant regions. Broader study findings: Even the lowest spike-in, about one KT2 cell per 100,000 PBMC, yielded detectable KT2 sequences.

Note on this clonotype: Its cognate antigen is unknown.

An oligo carrying a UMI was ligated to the cDNA 3' end. First-round PCR used about 4 cycles and beta primers RC1.1 and RC1.2 covering TRBC1 and TRBC2. TCRdb itself ran the UMI-ligation and nested PCR reads through MiXCR, one entry per CDR3 protein. The sample shows fewer than 50,000 distinct CDR3 sequences, 9.5% to 13% of them seen only once. The CDR3 length is 15 residues. The V gene's germline CDR1 is SEHNR and CDR2 FQNEAQ (reference sequence). V was clipped by 6 bases and J by 3 bases; unmatched bases: 8. Known numbers of the T cell clone KT2 were added to PBMC. Fixed numbers of PBMC received varying amounts of KT2 cells.

The genes are TRBV7-9 and TRBJ2-7; 10 nucleotides match TRBD2. Sequenced: PBMCs spiked with cells of the T cell clone KT2. The sequence was collected from a human donor. CDR3: CASRAGTSEIYEQYF. The CDR3 DNA follows: TGTGCCAGCAGAGCCGGGACTAGCGAGATCTACGAGCAGTACTTC.